This T cell receptor (beta chain) was documented in a study of beta chain features in type 1 diabetes. Study-wide points: For type 1 diabetes patients, VDJ junctions showed fewer insertions and more deletions. Shorter TCRB CDR3s, moderately but significantly so, were found in Type 1 diabetes patients in all four CD4+ subsets. It was possible that PCR favored shorter templates, equally so in patients and controls.

This clone has a handful of counts. Its antigen is undetermined. The whole isolated RNA underwent reverse transcription, so sequencing captured expressed TCRB transcripts. Repertoires were generated with immunoSEQ multiplex PCR, while TCRdb's copy carries only in-frame clones and drops some. The sample yields some 350,000 clones, 13% seen once. Looked up from germline, CDR1 is SGHRS and CDR2 is YFSETQ. The CDR3 is made up of 16 amino acids. Trimming shortened V by 4 bases and J by 0 bases, and 13 bases separated the two germline ends. The receptor was derived from a woman between 18 and 29 years old with type 1 diabetes. The V and J genes are TRBV5-1 and TRBJ2-2, with TRBD1 as a possible D gene (6 bases). The specimen sequenced was naive CD4+ T cells from blood. CDR3 sequence reads: CASSPTGQTNTGELFF. The CDR3 DNA follows: TGCGCCAGCAGCCCGACAGGCCAGACGAACACCGGGGAGCTGTTTTTT. The full variable domain, rest sourced from reference TRBV5-1 and TRBJ2-2, is KAGVTQTPRYLIKTRGQQVTLSCSPISGHRSVSWYQQTPGQGLQFLFEYFSETQRNKGNFPGRFSGRQFSNSRSEMNVSTLELGDSALYLCASSPTGQTNTGELFFGEGSRLTVL.